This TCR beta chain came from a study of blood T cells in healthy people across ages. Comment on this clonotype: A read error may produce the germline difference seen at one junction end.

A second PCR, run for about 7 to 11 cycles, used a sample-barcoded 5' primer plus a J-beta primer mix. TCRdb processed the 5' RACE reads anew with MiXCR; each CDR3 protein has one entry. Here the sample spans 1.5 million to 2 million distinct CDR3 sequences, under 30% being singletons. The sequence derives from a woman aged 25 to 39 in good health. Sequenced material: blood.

As DNA, the CDR3 is TGCGCCAGCAGCTTGGGACAGAGCTCCTACGATGAGCAGTTCTTC. It yields the protein CASSLGQSSYDEQFF. The chain has TRBV5-1 and TRBJ2-1; D might be TRBD1 (5 bases). The CDR3 length is 15 residues. CDR1 and CDR2 from the germline V gene are SGHRS and YFSETQ.